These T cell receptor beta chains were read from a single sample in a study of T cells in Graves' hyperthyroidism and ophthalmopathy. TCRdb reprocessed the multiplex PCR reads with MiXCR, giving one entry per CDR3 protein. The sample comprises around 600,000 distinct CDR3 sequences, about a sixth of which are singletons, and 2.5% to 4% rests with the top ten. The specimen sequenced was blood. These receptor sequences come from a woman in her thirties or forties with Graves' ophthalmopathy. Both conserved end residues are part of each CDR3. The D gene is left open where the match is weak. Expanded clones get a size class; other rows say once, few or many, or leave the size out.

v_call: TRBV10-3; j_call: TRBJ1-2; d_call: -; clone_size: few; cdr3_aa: CAISEQDLYGYTF; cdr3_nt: TGTGCCATCAGTGAACAGGATCTCTATGGCTACACCTTC
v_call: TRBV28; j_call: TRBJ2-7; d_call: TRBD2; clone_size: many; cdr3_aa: CASSGGEYRESYEQYF; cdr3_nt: TGTGCCAGCAGTGGGGGGGAGTACCGGGAGTCCTACGAGCAGTACTTC
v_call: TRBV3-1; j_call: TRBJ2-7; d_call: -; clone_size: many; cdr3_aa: CASSHGSSREQYF; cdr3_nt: TGTGCCAGCAGCCACGGGAGCTCGAGGGAGCAGTACTTC
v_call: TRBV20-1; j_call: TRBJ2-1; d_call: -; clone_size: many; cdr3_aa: CSARESGEQFF; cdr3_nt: TGCAGTGCTAGGGAGAGCGGAGAGCAGTTCTTC
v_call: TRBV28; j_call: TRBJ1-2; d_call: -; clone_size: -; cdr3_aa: CASSLRQENGYTF; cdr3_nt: TGTGCCAGCAGTCTGAGACAGGAAAATGGCTACACCTTC
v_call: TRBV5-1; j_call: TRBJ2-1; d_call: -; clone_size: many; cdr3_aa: CASSLGAEYNEQFF; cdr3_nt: TGCGCCAGCAGCTTGGGGGCGGAGTACAATGAGCAGTTCTTC
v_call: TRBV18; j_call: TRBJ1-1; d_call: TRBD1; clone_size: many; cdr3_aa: CASSPTLGTDRGAFF; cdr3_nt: TGTGCCAGCTCACCGACCCTCGGGACAGATCGTGGAGCTTTCTTT
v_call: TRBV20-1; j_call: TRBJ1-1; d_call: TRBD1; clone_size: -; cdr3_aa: CSARSQGVTEAFF; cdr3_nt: TGCAGTGCTAGGAGTCAGGGGGTGACTGAAGCTTTCTTT
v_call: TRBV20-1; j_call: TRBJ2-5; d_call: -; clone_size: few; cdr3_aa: CSAPREVSETQYF; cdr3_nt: TGCAGTGCTCCCAGGGAGGTATCGGAGACCCAGTACTTC
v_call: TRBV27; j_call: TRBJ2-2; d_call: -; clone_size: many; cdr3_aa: CASRAGYTGELFF; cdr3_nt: TGTGCCAGCAGAGCAGGGTACACCGGGGAGCTGTTTTTT
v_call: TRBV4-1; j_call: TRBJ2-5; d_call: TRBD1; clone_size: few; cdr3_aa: CASSQEGTGQETQYF; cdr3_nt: TGCGCCAGCAGCCAAGAAGGGACAGGGCAAGAGACCCAGTACTTC
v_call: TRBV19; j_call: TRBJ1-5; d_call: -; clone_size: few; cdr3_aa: CASSPRGVSNQPQHF; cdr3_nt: TGTGCCAGTAGCCCCCGTGGGGTTAGCAATCAGCCCCAGCATTTT
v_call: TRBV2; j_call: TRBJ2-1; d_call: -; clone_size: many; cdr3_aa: CASSVFSGSEQFF; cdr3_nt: TGTGCCAGCAGTGTCTTTAGCGGTTCTGAGCAGTTCTTC
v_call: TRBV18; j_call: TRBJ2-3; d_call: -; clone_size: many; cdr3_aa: CASSPPSTDTQYF; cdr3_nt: TGTGCCAGCTCACCACCGAGCACAGATACGCAGTATTTT
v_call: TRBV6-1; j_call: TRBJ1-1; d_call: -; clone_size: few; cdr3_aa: CASSEAIFSGDTEAFF; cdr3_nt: TGTGCCAGCAGTGAAGCTATTTTTTCGGGGGACACTGAAGCTTTCTTT
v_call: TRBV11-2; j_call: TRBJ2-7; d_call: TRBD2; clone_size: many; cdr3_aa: CASSQLARTYEQYF; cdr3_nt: TGTGCCAGCAGCCAACTAGCGCGCACCTACGAGCAGTACTTC
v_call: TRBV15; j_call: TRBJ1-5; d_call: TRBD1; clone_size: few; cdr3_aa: CATSRDQGGGKPQHF; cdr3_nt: TGTGCCACCAGCAGAGATCAGGGGGGAGGAAAGCCCCAGCATTTT
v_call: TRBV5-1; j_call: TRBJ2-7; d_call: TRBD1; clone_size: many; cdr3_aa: CASSLAGTAFSYEQYF; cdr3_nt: TGCGCCAGCAGCTTGGCCGGGACAGCTTTCTCCTACGAGCAGTACTTC
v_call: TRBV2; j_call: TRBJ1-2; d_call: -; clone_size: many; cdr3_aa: CASRQGRGTNYGYTF; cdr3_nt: TGTGCCAGCAGACAAGGGAGGGGTACTAACTATGGCTACACCTTC
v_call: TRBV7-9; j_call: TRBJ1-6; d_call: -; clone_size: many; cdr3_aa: CASSPGPSSPLHF; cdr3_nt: TGTGCCAGCAGCCCAGGACCGTCTTCACCCCTCCACTTT
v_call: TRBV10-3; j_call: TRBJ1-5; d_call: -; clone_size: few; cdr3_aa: CAISESGTSNQPQHF; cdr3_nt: TGTGCCATCAGTGAGTCAGGGACAAGCAATCAGCCCCAGCATTTT
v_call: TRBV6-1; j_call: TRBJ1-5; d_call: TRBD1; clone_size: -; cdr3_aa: CASTGSGTAANQPQHF; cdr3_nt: TGTGCCAGCACGGGCTCCGGGACAGCTGCCAATCAGCCCCAGCATTTT